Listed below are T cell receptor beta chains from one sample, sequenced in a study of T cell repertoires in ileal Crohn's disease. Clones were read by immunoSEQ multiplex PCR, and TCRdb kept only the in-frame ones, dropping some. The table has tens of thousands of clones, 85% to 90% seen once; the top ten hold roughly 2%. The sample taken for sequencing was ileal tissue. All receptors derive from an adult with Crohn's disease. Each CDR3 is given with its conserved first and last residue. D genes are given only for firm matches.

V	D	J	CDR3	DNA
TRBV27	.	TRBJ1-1	CASSGYYTTTMNTEAFF	TGTGCCAGCAGTGGGTATTACACGACAACCATGAACACTGAAGCTTTCTTT
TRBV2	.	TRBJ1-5	CASRRDSGQPQHF	TGTGCCAGCAGGCGGGATTCCGGTCAGCCCCAGCATTTT
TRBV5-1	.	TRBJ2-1	CASSGGLFNEQFF	TGCGCCAGCAGCGGGGGACTTTTCAATGAGCAGTTCTTC
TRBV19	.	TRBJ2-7	CASKAGVDYEQYF	TGTGCCAGTAAGGCCGGGGTCGACTACGAGCAGTACTTC
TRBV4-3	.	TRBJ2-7	CASSQGAGGAEPDQEQYF	TGCGCCAGCAGCCAAGGGGCCGGTGGGGCGGAGCCAGATCAGGAGCAGTACTTC
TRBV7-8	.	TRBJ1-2	CASSSQLGRYGYTF	TGTGCCAGCAGCTCCCAACTAGGACGCTATGGCTACACCTTC
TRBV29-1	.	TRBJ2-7	CSASPGGLYEQYF	TGCAGCGCTTCCCCCGGCGGTCTCTACGAGCAGTACTTC
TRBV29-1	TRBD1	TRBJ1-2	CSVEAGTGDGYTF	TGCAGCGTTGAAGCCGGGACAGGTGACGGCTACACCTTC
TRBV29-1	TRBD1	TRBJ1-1	CSVEIGGLNTEAFF	TGCAGCGTTGAGATAGGGGGCTTGAACACTGAAGCTTTCTTT
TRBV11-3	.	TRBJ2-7	CASSLDPGDYEQYF	TGTGCCAGCAGCTTAGATCCGGGGGACTACGAGCAGTACTTC
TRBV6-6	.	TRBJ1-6	CASKTDGLYNSPLHF	TGTGCCAGCAAAACCGACGGACTCTATAATTCACCCCTCCACTTT
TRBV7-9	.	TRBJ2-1	CASSLAYNLAGRDNEQFF	TGTGCCAGCAGCTTAGCGTATAATTTGGCGGGAAGGGACAATGAGCAGTTCTTC
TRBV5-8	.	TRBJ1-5	CASSPRVKGVSNQPQHF	TGTGCCAGCAGCCCCCGGGTCAAGGGAGTTAGCAATCAGCCCCAGCATTTT
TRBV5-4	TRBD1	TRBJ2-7	CASSLPGQGVGEQYF	TGTGCCAGCAGCCTCCCGGGACAGGGGGTAGGCGAGCAGTACTTC
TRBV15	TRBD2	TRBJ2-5	CATSRVAAGVETQYF	TGTGCCACCAGCAGAGTCGCAGCGGGAGTAGAGACCCAGTACTTC
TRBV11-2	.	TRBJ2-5	CASSLSFETQYF	TGTGCCAGCAGCTTATCCTTTGAGACCCAGTACTTC
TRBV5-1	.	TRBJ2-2	CASSTQATGELFF	TGCGCCAGCAGCACCCAGGCCACCGGGGAGCTGTTTTTT
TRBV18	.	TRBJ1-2	CASSGADTLYGYTF	TGTGCCAGCTCAGGGGCAGACACGCTCTATGGCTACACCTTC
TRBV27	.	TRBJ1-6	CASSLATDYNSPLHF	TGTGCCAGCAGTTTAGCCACAGACTATAATTCACCCCTCCACTTT
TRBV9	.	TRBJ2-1	CASSVVVSPNEQFF	TGTGCCAGCAGCGTAGTGGTTAGTCCCAATGAGCAGTTCTTC
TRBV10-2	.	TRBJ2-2	CASSESRTANTGELFF	TGCGCCAGCAGTGAGTCAAGGACAGCGAACACCGGGGAGCTGTTTTTT
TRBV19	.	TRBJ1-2	CASSTWDKDYGYTF	TGTGCCAGTAGTACCTGGGACAAGGACTATGGCTACACCTTC
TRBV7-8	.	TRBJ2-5	CASSLGGQETQYF	TGTGCCAGCAGCCTCGGAGGGCAAGAGACCCAGTACTTC
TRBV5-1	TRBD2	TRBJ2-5	CASSFLAGGLEETQYF	TGCGCCAGCAGCTTCCTAGCGGGGGGGTTAGAAGAGACCCAGTACTTC
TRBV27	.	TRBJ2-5	CASGQGGGETQYF	TGTGCCAGCGGGCAGGGTGGTGGGGAGACCCAGTACTTC